This is a list of T cell receptor beta chains from one sample in a study of T cells in Graves' hyperthyroidism and ophthalmopathy. Using its own MiXCR run on the multiplex PCR reads, TCRdb lists one record per CDR3 protein. The repertoire consists of roughly 800,000 distinct CDR3 sequences, with about two fifths occurring once and the leading ten covering around 9.3%. The sample comprised blood. The receptor source for this set is a man aged 18 to 30 with Graves' hyperthyroidism. CDR3s include the opening cysteine and the closing phenylalanine or tryptophan. D genes are given only for firm matches. Only part of the rows carry a size: once, few, many, or a class if the clone is expanded.

J: TRBJ1-2
D: TRBD1
V: TRBV11-2
size: few
CDR3: CASSGITGGSNYGYTF
DNA: TGTGCCAGCAGCGGGATTACAGGGGGATCTAACTATGGCTACACCTTC

J: TRBJ1-1
D: NA
V: TRBV29-1
size: NA
CDR3: CSAEGGGENTEAFF
DNA: TGCAGCGCCGAGGGGGGAGGGGAAAACACTGAAGCTTTCTTT

J: TRBJ2-5
D: TRBD2
V: TRBV20-1
size: few
CDR3: CSARDAGGPAETQYF
DNA: TGCAGTGCTAGAGATGCGGGAGGGCCCGCAGAGACCCAGTACTTC

J: TRBJ2-2
D: TRBD2
V: TRBV7-2
size: NA
CDR3: CASSYGTSGGVTGELFF
DNA: TGTGCCAGCAGTTATGGGACTAGCGGGGGGGTAACCGGGGAGCTGTTTTTT

J: TRBJ1-5
D: TRBD1
V: TRBV10-3
size: NA
CDR3: CATETGTSQPQHF
DNA: TGTGCCACCGAGACAGGGACTTCTCAGCCCCAGCATTTT

J: TRBJ2-5
D: NA
V: TRBV10-3
size: NA
CDR3: CAISDPDRPLETQYF
DNA: TGTGCCATCAGTGACCCTGACAGACCCCTGGAGACCCAGTACTTC

J: TRBJ2-7
D: NA
V: TRBV5-1
size: once
CDR3: CASSEGHGYEQYF
DNA: TGCGCCAGTTCCGAGGGTCACGGTTACGAGCAGTACTTC

J: TRBJ2-1
D: NA
V: TRBV29-1
size: NA
CDR3: CSAVGLAEGDEQFF
DNA: TGCAGCGCGGTAGGACTTGCGGAGGGAGATGAGCAGTTCTTC

J: TRBJ1-2
D: NA
V: TRBV5-1
size: NA
CDR3: CASSSGQNRYGYTF
DNA: TGCGCCAGCAGCTCTGGACAGAATCGCTATGGCTACACCTTC

J: TRBJ1-1
D: NA
V: TRBV7-9
size: NA
CDR3: CVSSGSEAFF
DNA: TGTGTCAGCAGCGGAAGTGAAGCTTTCTTT

J: TRBJ2-7
D: NA
V: TRBV24-1
size: NA
CDR3: CATSDVVFGVTEQYF
DNA: TGTGCCACCAGTGATGTTGTCTTCGGGGTGACCGAGCAGTACTTC

J: TRBJ2-7
D: TRBD2
V: TRBV7-2
size: many
CDR3: CASSPGAGELYEQYF
DNA: TGTGCCAGCAGCCCCGGAGCGGGAGAGCTCTACGAGCAGTACTTC

J: TRBJ2-2
D: TRBD1
V: TRBV10-3
size: many
CDR3: CAIRGGTGSVGELFF
DNA: TGTGCCATCAGGGGTGGGACAGGTTCCGTAGGGGAGCTGTTTTTT

J: TRBJ2-2
D: NA
V: TRBV29-1
size: many
CDR3: CSVGQPNTGELFF
DNA: TGCAGCGTTGGTCAGCCGAACACCGGGGAGCTGTTTTTT

J: TRBJ2-7
D: NA
V: TRBV7-8
size: many
CDR3: CASFLRVNEQYF
DNA: TGTGCCAGCTTTCTCAGGGTAAACGAGCAGTACTTC

J: TRBJ1-1
D: NA
V: TRBV20-1
size: many
CDR3: CSARDWAATEAFF
DNA: TGCAGTGCTAGAGATTGGGCAGCCACTGAAGCTTTCTTT

J: TRBJ2-5
D: NA
V: TRBV29-1
size: many
CDR3: CSAADFAETQYF
DNA: TGCAGCGCCGCCGATTTCGCCGAGACCCAGTACTTC

J: TRBJ1-1
D: NA
V: TRBV12-3/TRBV12-4
size: NA
CDR3: CASSFTSRMNTEAFF
DNA: TGTGCCAGCAGTTTCACTTCCAGGATGAACACTGAAGCTTTCTTT

J: TRBJ2-6
D: NA
V: TRBV2
size: many
CDR3: CASLGGVGANVLTF
DNA: TGTGCCAGCCTCGGAGGGGTTGGGGCCAACGTCCTGACTTTC

J: TRBJ1-1
D: NA
V: TRBV6-5
size: NA
CDR3: CATASAMYTEAFF
DNA: TGTGCCACCGCATCGGCCATGTATACTGAAGCTTTCTTT

J: TRBJ2-2
D: TRBD2
V: TRBV20-1
size: NA
CDR3: CSALSGRRATGELFF
DNA: TGCAGTGCCCTTAGCGGGAGAAGGGCCACCGGGGAGCTGTTTTTT

J: TRBJ1-5
D: NA
V: TRBV4-1
size: NA
CDR3: CASSQDRGLGQPQHF
DNA: TGCGCCAGCAGCCAAGATCGCGGCCTTGGTCAGCCCCAGCATTTT

J: TRBJ1-3
D: NA
V: TRBV5-1
size: NA
CDR3: CASQGQRGNTIYF
DNA: TGCGCCAGCCAGGGACAAAGGGGAAACACCATATATTTT

J: TRBJ1-2
D: NA
V: TRBV12-3/TRBV12-4
size: many
CDR3: CASSSGQYGYTF
DNA: TGTGCCAGCAGTTCTGGCCAATATGGCTACACCTTC

J: TRBJ2-7
D: NA
V: TRBV7-9
size: many
CDR3: CASSLDLREQYF
DNA: TGTGCCAGCAGCTTAGACCTACGCGAGCAGTACTTC

J: TRBJ1-1
D: TRBD1
V: TRBV20-1
size: many
CDR3: CSARRTGRNTEAFF
DNA: TGCAGTGCTAGAAGGACAGGAAGGAACACTGAAGCTTTCTTT

J: TRBJ2-7
D: NA
V: TRBV10-3
size: NA
CDR3: CAVSEVEEQYF
DNA: TGTGCCGTCAGCGAGGTGGAGGAGCAGTACTTC

J: TRBJ1-3
D: NA
V: TRBV10-3
size: many
CDR3: CATSDTGNTIYF
DNA: TGTGCCACTTCAGATACCGGAAACACCATATATTTT

J: TRBJ1-1
D: NA
V: TRBV9
size: once
CDR3: CASSEDPRDTEAFF
DNA: TGTGCCAGCAGCGAGGACCCCCGGGACACTGAAGCTTTCTTT

J: TRBJ2-5
D: TRBD2
V: TRBV11-2
size: few
CDR3: CASSLGGGALETQYF
DNA: TGTGCCAGCAGCTTAGGCGGGGGGGCTTTAGAGACCCAGTACTTC

J: TRBJ2-1
D: TRBD1
V: TRBV29-1
size: NA
CDR3: CSVRDRGYNEQFF
DNA: TGCAGCGTTCGTGACAGGGGATACAATGAGCAGTTCTTC

J: TRBJ2-7
D: TRBD1
V: TRBV20-1
size: many
CDR3: CSAFRGLNEQYF
DNA: TGCAGTGCGTTCAGGGGGCTGAACGAGCAGTACTTC

J: TRBJ1-1
D: NA
V: TRBV20-1
size: few
CDR3: CSAPWGKTEAFF
DNA: TGCAGTGCCCCGTGGGGGAAAACTGAAGCTTTCTTT

J: TRBJ2-7
D: TRBD2
V: TRBV29-1
size: NA
CDR3: CSVVGLAGFRQYF
DNA: TGCAGCGTTGTAGGACTAGCGGGATTTCGGCAGTACTTC

J: TRBJ1-5
D: NA
V: TRBV20-1
size: many
CDR3: CSARQVNSNQPQHF
DNA: TGCAGTGCCAGACAGGTTAATAGCAATCAGCCCCAGCATTTT

J: TRBJ1-2
D: NA
V: TRBV14
size: NA
CDR3: CASSQDIVEGGYTF
DNA: TGTGCCAGCAGCCAAGATATAGTCGAGGGAGGCTACACCTTC

J: TRBJ2-7
D: TRBD2
V: TRBV5-8
size: NA
CDR3: CASSWTSGKAYEQYF
DNA: TGTGCCAGCAGCTGGACTAGCGGGAAAGCCTACGAGCAGTACTTC

J: TRBJ1-2
D: TRBD1
V: TRBV29-1
size: NA
CDR3: CSVGQGANYGYTF
DNA: TGCAGCGTTGGACAGGGGGCCAACTATGGCTACACCTTC

J: TRBJ1-1
D: NA
V: TRBV2
size: NA
CDR3: CAGIPSGGAFF
DNA: TGTGCCGGCATCCCTAGCGGGGGGGCTTTCTTT

J: TRBJ2-5
D: TRBD1
V: TRBV19
size: few
CDR3: CASSPFTGGAETQYF
DNA: TGTGCCAGTAGCCCATTCACAGGGGGCGCGGAGACCCAGTACTTC

J: TRBJ2-7
D: NA
V: TRBV15
size: NA
CDR3: CATSSARGISYEQYF
DNA: TGTGCCACCAGCAGTGCTCGGGGGATTTCCTACGAGCAGTACTTC

J: TRBJ1-2
D: TRBD1
V: TRBV29-1
size: NA
CDR3: CSSPGQLNYGYTF
DNA: TGCAGCAGTCCGGGACAGCTTAACTATGGCTACACCTTC

J: TRBJ2-7
D: TRBD1
V: TRBV19
size: many
CDR3: CASRPRDRDGEQYF
DNA: TGTGCCAGTAGGCCCCGGGACAGGGACGGCGAGCAGTACTTC

J: TRBJ2-5
D: TRBD2
V: TRBV11-1
size: NA
CDR3: CASSQREGETQYF
DNA: TGTGCCAGCAGCCAACGGGAGGGAGAGACCCAGTACTTC

J: TRBJ1-6
D: NA
V: TRBV16
size: many
CDR3: CASSQSLGSPLHF
DNA: TGTGCCAGCAGCCAATCGCTGGGCTCACCCCTCCACTTT

J: TRBJ1-1
D: TRBD1
V: TRBV4-3
size: NA
CDR3: CASSQGTGFDTEAFF
DNA: TGCGCCAGCAGCCAAGGGACAGGGTTTGATACTGAAGCTTTCTTT

J: TRBJ1-1
D: TRBD1
V: TRBV7-2
size: few
CDR3: CASSYGTGVSTEAFF
DNA: TGTGCCAGCAGCTACGGCACAGGGGTGAGCACTGAAGCTTTCTTT

J: TRBJ2-3
D: TRBD1
V: TRBV7-6
size: NA
CDR3: CASSTGQADTQYF
DNA: TGTGCCAGCAGCACCGGACAGGCAGATACGCAGTATTTT